Sequencing of this T cell receptor (beta chain) was carried out in a study of technical replicates of blood from a handful of donors. The germline V and J ends were trimmed by 0 bases and 1 base, with 6 bases remaining between them. The CDR3 extends over 14 amino acids. Germline V gives CDR1 SGHTA, CDR2 FQGNSA. Profiled with immunoSEQ multiplex PCR; TCRdb holds only in-frame clones, not every one. The sample contains roughly 59,000 clones, around 88% of which appear only once. What was sequenced was PBMCs. The sequence came from a human donor in good health. Some clones in this sample may be carry-over from other donors' samples. This chain joins TRBV7-2 and TRBJ1-1; D gene uncertain. Here the CDR3 DNA reads TGTGCCAGCAGCTTAGCGCAAGCGAACACTGAAGCTTTCTTT. This codes for CASSLAQANTEAFF.